This T cell receptor (beta chain) derives from a study of patients and donors after allogeneic stem cell transplantation. TCRdb fed the RT-PCR reads into MiXCR, producing one record per CDR3 protein. The table lists hundreds of thousands of distinct CDR3 sequences, around 15% of them singletons. This clonotype was detected many times. The length of the CDR3 is 11 residues. The germline V gene encodes CDR1 SSHAT and CDR2 FNYEAQ (reference sequence). The chain combines TRBV7-7 with TRBJ1-6; D is ambiguous. The sequence was obtained from a human donor who was either an allogeneic HSCT recipient or a stem cell or donor lymphocyte infusion donor (not recorded which). It is not recorded whose cells these are; they may come from a transplant donor. Source material: blood, either unsorted or a sorted T cell fraction (not recorded which). In DNA form, the CDR3 reads TGTGCTAGCCGTACCAATTCACCCCTCCACTTT. It codes for CASRTNSPLHF.